A single sample is the source of the 23 T cell receptor beta chains below, sequenced in a study of CD8 T cells in ankylosing spondylitis. Each CDR3 protein is one row after TCRdb ran MiXCR on the 5' RACE reads. This sample yields 330,000 or so distinct CDR3 sequences, of which around 8% are seen a single time; roughly 15% belongs to the top ten. Findings and limits, study-wide: Typical of ankylosing spondylitis blood, it appeared, was a TCR beta motif of roughly eight highly homologous variants.

Their target antigens are unknown. What was sequenced was blood, either unsorted or a sorted T cell fraction (not recorded which). All receptors come from a male donor with ankylosing spondylitis.

This clonotype has ten or more counts. As DNA, the CDR3 is TGTGCCAGCAGCGTCCAGAGCTCCTACAATGAGCAGTTCTTC. Translating gives CASSVQSSYNEQFF. The chain carries TRBV9 and TRBJ2-1; D gene uncertain. V was shortened by 2 bases and J by 0 bases, with 6 bases between the two germline ends. This CDR3 comprises 14 residues. Germline CDR1 reads SGDLS; CDR2 reads YYNGEE.

This clonotype was detected only a few times. The chain employs TRBV7-9 and TRBJ2-1; 10 nucleotides align to TRBD2. This CDR3 has 15 amino acids. The germline V gene has CDR1 SEHNR and CDR2 FQNEAQ (reference sequence). Losses at the gene ends were 4 bases for V and 6 bases for J; bases not matched to a gene: 6. The DNA of the CDR3 is TGTGCCAGCAGCTGGACTAGCGGTTTTCGCAATGAGCAGTTCTTC. It yields the protein CASSWTSGFRNEQFF.

This clonotype was counted only a few times. This sequence joins TRBV4-1 and TRBJ2-7, with 9 bases that match TRBD1. The CDR3 totals 18 residues. V lost 1 base to trimming and J lost 4 bases; unmatched junction nucleotides: 14. CDR1 MGHRA and CDR2 YSYEKL come from the germline V gene. CDR3 nucleotide sequence: TGCGCCAGCAGCCAAGTTTGGGGTGGGACAGGGAGGTCTTACGAGCAGTACTTC. Residues: CASSQVWGGTGRSYEQYF.

This chain connects TRBV5-1 to TRBJ2-4; D may be TRBD1 (5 bases). The CDR3 totals 18 residues. With 4 bases removed from V and 3 bases from J, the gap between germline ends came to 23 bases. From germline, CDR1 is SGHRS and CDR2 YFSETQ. Written as DNA, the CDR3 is TGCGCCAGCAGCCCCCAGGGTAGGGGCGTCTTTGTCAAAAACATTCAGTACTTC. This translates into CASSPQGRGVFVKNIQYF.

This clonotype was counted only a few times. The chain uses TRBV6-4 and TRBJ1-1; 8 bases fit TRBD1. Germline CDR1 is MRHNA and CDR2 is SNTAGT. The junction had 3 bases not matched to a gene; V was cut back by 7 bases and J by 5 bases. The CDR3 loop spans 12 amino acids. CDR3 sequence reads: CASIYRGTEAFF. DNA for the CDR3: TGTGCCAGCATTTACAGGGGGACTGAAGCTTTCTTT.

This clonotype was found a few times. The chain couples TRBV7-2 to TRBJ1-6; D unclear. V lost 0 bases and J lost 4, with 7 bases in between. Germline V gene data show CDR1 as SGHTA and CDR2 as FQGNSA. The CDR3 runs 15 residues. The CDR3 DNA reads TGTGCCAGCAGCTTAGCCGTTGATTATAATTCACCCCTCCACTTT. This gives the protein CASSLAVDYNSPLHF.

The chain recombines TRBV4-2 with TRBJ1-3, with a possible D match to TRBD1 (5 bases). Germline V gives CDR1 LGHNA, CDR2 YNFKEQ. CDR3 length: 15 residues. V lost 4 bases and J lost 0, with 10 bases in between. The CDR3 bases are TGTGCCAGCAGCCTACGGGGGTTCTCTGGAAACACCATATATTTT. Translated: CASSLRGFSGNTIYF.

The gene calls are TRBV6-5 and TRBJ1-6; possibly TRBD1 for D (5 bases). The CDR3 runs 16 residues. Germline values: CDR1 MNHEY, CDR2 SVGAGI. Trimming shortened V by 2 bases and J by 7 bases, and 15 bases separated the two germline ends. The CDR3, as DNA: TGTGCCAGCAGTTACCGTTGGGACCTGGAGAATTCACCCCTCCACTTT. Amino acids: CASSYRWDLENSPLHF.

The chain combines TRBV5-1 with TRBJ2-7; TRBD2 matches at 8 bases. Losses at the gene ends were 0 bases for V and 3 bases for J; bases not matched to a gene: 2. The CDR3 covers 14 residues. Germline V gives CDR1 SGHRS, CDR2 YFSETQ. The CDR3 loop reads CASSLDGGGYEQYF. CDR3 in DNA: TGCGCCAGCAGCTTGGACGGGGGGGGCTACGAGCAGTACTTC.

This clonotype was seen only a few times. The chain couples TRBV18 to TRBJ1-5; 10 bases line up with TRBD1. Per germline, CDR1 KGHSH and CDR2 LQKENI. V lost 2 bases and J lost 6; bases outside the gene matches: 4. The CDR3 totals 15 residues. CDR3 bases: TGTGCCAGCTCACCAAGACAGGGGGCCGGTCAGCCCCAGCATTTT. Its translation: CASSPRQGAGQPQHF.

This clonotype came up a few times. V usage is TRBV7-9 and J usage is TRBJ2-4, with D maybe TRBD2 (6 bases). Trimming took off 5 bases at V and 1 base at J, with 18 bases between the two ends. Germline CDR1 SEHNR, CDR2 FQNEAQ (reference sequence). This CDR3 spans 17 amino acids. The CDR3 nucleotides are TGTGCCAGCAGCCTTCTCGTCCCGGGAGCGGCCAAAAACATTCAGTACTTC. Its protein product is CASSLLVPGAAKNIQYF. Supplemented by reference TRBV7-9 and TRBJ2-4, the full variable domain reads DTGVSQNPRHKITKRGQNVTFRCDPISEHNRLYWYRQTLGQGPEFLTYFQNEAQLEKSRLLSDRFSAERPKGSFSTLEIQRTEQGDSAMYLCASSLLVPGAAKNIQYFGAGTRLSVL.

This clonotype was found a few times. This chain links TRBV29-1 with TRBJ1-4; D may be TRBD1 (5 bases). The length of the CDR3 is 15 residues. CDR1 and CDR2 from the germline V gene are SQVTM and ANQGSEA. V was shortened by 7 bases and J by 3 bases, with 18 bases between the two germline ends. The DNA of the CDR3 is TGCAGCGGGGGTTCAGGGCGGGGAGCTAATGAAAAACTGTTTTTT. It translates to CSGGSGRGANEKLFF. The full variable domain, its missing parts supplied by reference TRBV29-1 and TRBJ1-4, is SAVISQKPSRDICQRGTSLTIQCQVDSQVTMMFWYRQQPGQSLTLIATANQGSEATYESGFVIDKFPISRPNLTFSTLTVSNMSPEDSSIYLCSGGSGRGANEKLFFGSGTQLSVL.

The chain carries TRBV7-9 and TRBJ2-3, with D perhaps being TRBD1 or TRBD2 (7 bases each). Trimming took off 5 bases at V and 0 bases at J, with 15 bases between the two ends. Per germline, CDR1 SEHNR and CDR2 FQNEAQ (reference sequence). CDR3 length: 16 amino acids. CDR3 protein: CASSVQGGGSTDTQYF. As DNA, the CDR3 is TGTGCCAGCAGCGTCCAGGGGGGAGGGAGCACAGATACGCAGTATTTT.

This clonotype has more than one count but fewer than ten. The gene calls are TRBV20-1 and TRBJ2-1; TRBD2 agrees at 15 bases. Germline CDR1 reads DFQATT; CDR2 reads SNEGSKA (reference sequence). The CDR3 has 13 residues. CDR3 coding DNA: TGCAGCGGGACTAGCGGGAGGTACGATGAGCAGTTCTTC. Encoded protein: CSGTSGRYDEQFF.

The chain joins TRBV20-1 to TRBJ2-7; a possible D gene is TRBD1 (5 bases). In germline, CDR1 is DFQATT, CDR2 SNEGSKA (reference sequence). The CDR3 has 19 amino acids. The V gene lost 6 bases and the J gene lost 6 bases, with 36 bases spanning the gap. The DNA for the CDR3 is TGCAGTGCACTACCCCACTCCCGAGTGACAGCGCTCATTCCCTTCGAGCAGTACTTC. Its protein is CSALPHSRVTALIPFEQYF.

The V and J genes are TRBV18 and TRBJ2-2, with 8 bases matching TRBD1. Germline CDR1 is KGHSH and CDR2 is LQKENI. This CDR3 has 16 residues. The junction had 6 bases not matched to a gene; V was cut back by 5 bases and J by 1 base. The CDR3 is CASSSSGQVNTGELFF. In nucleotides, the CDR3 is TGTGCCAGCTCATCCTCGGGACAGGTGAACACCGGGGAGCTGTTTTTT.

This clonotype was observed at least ten times. The V and J genes are TRBV10-3 and TRBJ2-1; TRBD2 might be the D (6 bases). This CDR3 is 14 amino acids long. Per the germline V gene, CDR1 is ENHRY and CDR2 is SYGVKD. Trimming left V 9 bases short and J 3 bases short, with 15 bases between. CDR3 protein: CAIQSGPDYNEQFF. Here the CDR3 DNA reads TGTGCCATTCAAAGCGGGCCGGACTACAATGAGCAGTTCTTC.

The rearrangement links TRBV4-1 to TRBJ2-7; D ambiguous. The CDR3 is 15 amino acids. The germline V gene encodes CDR1 MGHRA and CDR2 YSYEKL. Trimming left V 0 bases short and J 2 bases short, with 11 bases between. The CDR3 region has the DNA TGCGCCAGCAGCCAAGAAGCAGCAGGAGCCTACGAGCAGTACTTC. This codes for CASSQEAAGAYEQYF.

This clonotype has ten or more counts. The chain has TRBV5-1 and TRBJ2-3; 7 positions agree with TRBD1. V dropped 0 bases and J dropped 1; count of bases not matched to a gene: 2. In germline, CDR1 is SGHRS, CDR2 YFSETQ. The CDR3 runs 15 residues. CDR3 sequence (DNA): TGCGCCAGCAGCTTGGAAGGGACAGGCACAGATACGCAGTATTTT. It codes for CASSLEGTGTDTQYF.

The chain couples TRBV27 to TRBJ2-5, with TRBD2 identical over 8 bases. Germline CDR1 and CDR2: MNHEY and SMNVEV (reference sequence). The CDR3 spans 15 residues. With V trimmed by 6 bases and J by 4 bases, 10 bases remained unmatched. The CDR3 loop is CASSPPRGGAETQYF. CDR3 nucleotide sequence: TGTGCCAGCAGCCCTCCTCGGGGGGGGGCAGAGACCCAGTACTTC.

This clonotype was recorded a few times. J is TRBJ2-7 and V is TRBV12-3 or TRBV12-4; D may be TRBD1 (7 bases). CDR3 length equals 14 residues. Deletions cut 2 bases from V and 7 bases from J, with 15 bases between. DNA of the CDR3: TGTGCCAGCAGTTTATGGGCAGGGGGAGGTGAGCAGTACTTC. Its protein is CASSLWAGGGEQYF.

V gene TRBV20-1 combines with J gene TRBJ1-6; TRBD1 is a possible D gene (5 bases). The CDR3 covers 19 residues. Trimming took off 1 base at V and 4 bases at J, with 23 bases between the two ends. Germline V gene data show CDR1 as DFQATT and CDR2 as SNEGSKA (reference sequence). The CDR3 is CSARVSPTAGSGYNSPLHF. DNA for the CDR3: TGCAGTGCTAGAGTCTCGCCGACAGCAGGTTCAGGTTATAATTCACCCCTCCACTTT.

This clonotype was picked up many times. This chain uses TRBV5-1 with TRBJ2-5; no definite D call. The CDR3 spans 15 residues. V lost 1 base, J lost 1 base, and 11 bases lay in between. Germline V gives CDR1 SGHRS, CDR2 YFSETQ. The CDR3 coding sequence is TGCGCCAGCAGCTTGAATCTGGGATTCCAAGAGACCCAGTACTTC. This sequence encodes CASSLNLGFQETQYF.